This passage covers 23 T cell receptor beta chains from one sample sequenced in a study of blood T cell repertoires in COVID-19. Repertoires were generated with immunoSEQ multiplex PCR, while TCRdb's copy carries only in-frame clones and drops some. The sample has under 450,000 clones; about nine tenths are singletons. Sequenced input: peripheral blood. These receptors were collected from a woman aged 40 to 49 with COVID-19, enrolled during active disease.

The rearrangement joins TRBV14 to TRBJ1-1; the D is unclear. Germline CDR1 is SGHDN and CDR2 is FVKESK. V shed 0 bases and J shed 9 bases, with 20 bases lying between them. This CDR3 contains 16 residues. CDR3: CASSQEEVWSAAQAFF. The CDR3 DNA reads as TGTGCCAGCAGCCAAGAGGAGGTATGGTCGGCAGCTCAAGCTTTCTTT.

As to this clone: A read error may account for a junction end that differs from germline. The chain has TRBV5-1 and TRBJ1-2; the D is unclear. CDR3 length: 15 amino acids. CDR1 SGHRS and CDR2 YFSETQ come from the germline V gene. The CDR3 sequence: CAGSAGLTEGYGYTF. The DNA of the CDR3 is TGCGCCGGCAGCGCCGGACTTACCGAGGGCTATGGCTACACCTTC.

The rearrangement links TRBV27 to TRBJ1-2; 10 nucleotides align to TRBD1. Germline V gene data show CDR1 as MNHEY and CDR2 as SMNVEV (reference sequence). The CDR3 runs 16 residues. With V trimmed by 3 bases and J by 3 bases, 7 bases remained unmatched. CDR3 DNA sequence: TGTGCCAGCAGTTTGTCCGGGACAGGGGCATACTATGGCTACACCTTC. It specifies CASSLSGTGAYYGYTF.

The chain combines TRBV5-1 with TRBJ1-4; a weak D match, TRBD1 (5 bases). The CDR3 runs 15 residues. Germline assignment: CDR1 SGHRS and CDR2 YFSETQ. V lost 4 bases, J lost 6 bases, and 16 bases lay in between. The CDR3 loop is CASSRDFRVDEKLFF. CDR3 nucleotide sequence: TGCGCCAGCAGCCGCGACTTCAGGGTAGATGAAAAACTGTTTTTT. The full variable domain, rest sourced from reference TRBV5-1 and TRBJ1-4, is KAGVTQTPRYLIKTRGQQVTLSCSPISGHRSVSWYQQTPGQGLQFLFEYFSETQRNKGNFPGRFSGRQFSNSRSEMNVSTLELGDSALYLCASSRDFRVDEKLFFGSGTQLSVL.

This clone has only one observation. The rearrangement links TRBV5-1 to TRBJ2-3, with no clear D. The ends were cut back, 8 bases at V and 5 bases at J, with 18 bases in the middle. Germline V lookup: CDR1 SGHRS, CDR2 YFSETQ. The CDR3 has 14 amino acids. The CDR3 loop is CASTDLPERDTQYF. The CDR3 DNA reads as TGCGCCAGTACCGACCTCCCGGAGAGAGATACGCAGTATTTT.

Note on this clone: Other DNA sequences within the sample encode an identical CDR3. The J gene is TRBJ1-6, the V gene TRBV5-4; D gene uncertain. This CDR3 contains 15 residues. V was pared by 0 bases and J by 0 bases, with 4 bases between. Germline assignment: CDR1 SGHNT and CDR2 YYREEE (reference sequence). CDR3 region: CASSLGSSYNSPLHF. In nucleotides, the CDR3 is TGTGCCAGCAGCTTGGGTAGCTCCTATAATTCACCCCTCCACTTT. The whole variable domain, remainder taken from reference TRBV5-4 and TRBJ1-6, is ETGVTQSPTHLIKTRGQQVTLRCSSQSGHNTVSWYQQALGQGPQFIFQYYREEENGRGNFPPRFSGLQFPNYSSELNVNALELDDSALYLCASSLGSSYNSPLHFGNGTRLTVT.

The rearrangement joins TRBV15 to TRBJ1-5; perhaps TRBD1 as D (5 bases). V lost 4 bases to trimming and J lost 6 bases, with 13 bases between them. Germline values: CDR1 LNHNV, CDR2 YYDKDF (reference sequence). The CDR3 spans 14 residues. Written as DNA, the CDR3 is TGTGCCACCAGCAAGCGGGGAGGGACTCAGCCCCAGCATTTT. Translated: CATSKRGGTQPQHF. Using reference TRBV15 and TRBJ1-5 for the parts outside the CDR3, the full variable domain is DAMVIQNPRYQVTQFGKPVTLSCSQTLNHNVMYWYQQKSSQAPKLLFHYYDKDFNNEADTPDNFQSRRPNTSFCFLDIRSPGLGDTAMYLCATSKRGGTQPQHFGDGTRLSIL.

The rearrangement links TRBV9 to TRBJ2-1; D not resolved. Germline CDR1 reads SGDLS; CDR2 reads YYNGEE. This CDR3 is 14 amino acids long. The V end was cut by 3 bases, the J end by 6 bases, with 13 bases between. The CDR3, as DNA: TGTGCCAGCAGCGCCTCCGCTAGAGGCAATGAGCAGTTCTTC. It is translated as CASSASARGNEQFF. The full variable domain, in which reference TRBV9 and TRBJ2-1 provide the parts outside the CDR3, is DSGVTQTPKHLITATGQRVTLRCSPRSGDLSVYWYQQSLDQGLQFLIQYYNGEERAKGNILERFSAQQFPDLHSELNLSSLELGDSALYFCASSASARGNEQFFGPGTRLTVL.

The rearrangement links TRBV7-3 to TRBJ1-1; D uncertain. The germline gives CDR1 SGHTA, CDR2 FQGTGA. There are 13 residues in the CDR3. V was pared by 4 bases and J by 0 bases, with 6 bases between. Here the CDR3 DNA reads TGTGCCAGCAGCTCGCAGATGAACACTGAAGCTTTCTTT. Translated: CASSSQMNTEAFF. The full variable domain, rest sourced from reference TRBV7-3 and TRBJ1-1, is GAGVSQTPSNKVTEKGKYVELRCDPISGHTALYWYRQSLGQGPEFLIYFQGTGAADDSGLPNDRFFAVRPEGSVSTLKIQRTERGDSAVYLCASSSQMNTEAFFGQGTRLTVV.

The chain employs TRBV29-1 and TRBJ1-1; TRBD1 agrees at 7 bases. Germline lookup yields CDR1 SQVTM and CDR2 ANQGSEA. The CDR3 is 14 residues long. V lost 3 bases, J lost 2 bases, and 6 bases stayed unmatched. In DNA form, the CDR3 reads TGCAGCGTTGAGGGAACAGGGGTCAACACTGAAGCTTTCTTT. It yields the protein CSVEGTGVNTEAFF.

The chain joins TRBV18 to TRBJ1-1; D perhaps matches TRBD1 (5 bases). V lost 5 bases to trimming and J lost 8 bases, with 15 bases between them. The CDR3 loop spans 13 amino acids. Germline loops: CDR1 KGHSH, CDR2 LQKENI. In nucleotides, the CDR3 is TGTGCCAGCTCAACCCTTCCCCAGGGAGAAGCTTTCTTT. Its translation: CASSTLPQGEAFF.

This chain uses TRBV29-1 with TRBJ2-7, with D possibly TRBD1 on 7 matching bases. CDR1 SQVTM and CDR2 ANQGSEA come from the germline V gene. There are 11 residues in the CDR3. V shed 6 bases and J shed 12 bases, with 18 bases lying between them. CDR3 residues: CSVAFDREAYF. In nucleotides, the CDR3 is TGCAGCGTGGCATTTGACAGGGAGGCGTACTTC.

V and J are TRBV28 and TRBJ1-6; 10 bases agree with TRBD1. In germline, CDR1 is MDHEN, CDR2 SYDVKM. The CDR3 loop spans 17 amino acids. The V and J ends lost 1 base and 9 bases, in that order; junction bases with no gene match: 9. The CDR3 nucleotides read TGTGCCAGCAGTTTATTGCCCCCGGGACAGGGGTCTTCACCCCTCCACTTT. Protein sequence: CASSLLPPGQGSSPLHF. Combining the CDR3 with reference TRBV28 and TRBJ1-6 gives the whole variable domain DVKVTQSSRYLVKRTGEKVFLECVQDMDHENMFWYRQDPGLGLRLIYFSYDVKMKEKGDIPEGYSVSREKKERFSLILESASTNQTSMYLCASSLLPPGQGSSPLHFGNGTRLTVT.

The rearrangement joins TRBV24-1 to TRBJ2-2; 9 nucleotides match TRBD2. The J segment lost 4 bases and the V segment lost 3 bases, leaving 2 bases of the junction unmatched. Germline lookup yields CDR1 KGHDR and CDR2 SFDVKD. The CDR3 has 15 amino acids. The chain's CDR3 is CATSDRLAATGELFF. In DNA form, the CDR3 reads TGTGCCACCAGTGATCGACTAGCGGCCACCGGGGAGCTGTTTTTT.

This chain connects TRBV14 to TRBJ1-2; D is possibly TRBD1 (6 bases). V was cut by 1 base and J by 7 bases, with 22 bases left in between. The CDR3 is made up of 17 amino acids. The germline V gene encodes CDR1 SGHDN and CDR2 FVKESK. The CDR3 DNA is TGTGCCAGCAGCCAAGCTTTTCGTAACAGGGAGAGCGGTGGCTACACCTTC. This codes for CASSQAFRNRESGGYTF.

The chain uses TRBV5-1 and TRBJ2-7; 14 bases line up with TRBD2. Germline values: CDR1 SGHRS, CDR2 YFSETQ. The CDR3 contains 16 residues. Losses at the gene ends were 4 bases for V and 5 bases for J; bases not matched to a gene: 8. The CDR3 DNA follows: TGCGCCAGCAGCCCTGGACTAGCGGGGGGCTTCCACGAGCAGTACTTC. Its protein product is CASSPGLAGGFHEQYF.

The CDR3 reads CASSLRQGADTIYF. CDR3 nucleotide sequence: TGTGCCAGCAGCTTAAGACAGGGGGCGGACACCATATATTTT. This chain links TRBV7-8 with TRBJ1-3; 10 bases are shared with TRBD1. Germline V gives CDR1 SGHVS, CDR2 FQNEAQ. With 2 bases clipped from V and 8 bases from J, the junction kept 3 bases outside the gene matches. This CDR3 region has 14 residues.

This chain connects TRBV7-2 to TRBJ1-3; D uncertain. The CDR3 totals 15 residues. With 5 bases removed from V and 0 bases from J, the gap between germline ends came to 11 bases. Per the germline V gene, CDR1 is SGHTA and CDR2 is FQGNSA. DNA for the CDR3: TGTGCCAGCAGCCCCAGGCGGGACTCTGGAAACACCATATATTTT. Protein sequence: CASSPRRDSGNTIYF.

As DNA, the CDR3 is TGTGCCAGCAGGGCCTCCTGGGCCGCGGGGCCGGCCTACGAGCAGTACTTC. It yields the protein CASRASWAAGPAYEQYF. The chain has TRBV27 and TRBJ2-7; possible D gene TRBD2, 6 bases. Germline loops: CDR1 MNHEY, CDR2 SMNVEV (reference sequence). The length of the CDR3 is 17 residues. The germline V and J ends were trimmed by 6 bases and 2 bases, with 23 bases remaining between them.

The rearrangement links TRBV27 to TRBJ2-3, with 9 nucleotides matching TRBD2. Germline lookup yields CDR1 MNHEY and CDR2 SMNVEV (reference sequence). The junction had 7 bases not matched to a gene; V was cut back by 5 bases and J by 4 bases. This CDR3 region has 15 residues. This CDR3 is CASSGGGLASDTQYF. The CDR3 region has the DNA TGTGCCAGCAGTGGAGGGGGACTAGCTTCAGATACGCAGTATTTT.

The chain links TRBV19 to TRBJ1-2; 7 nucleotides line up with TRBD1. V trimming: 5 bases; J trimming: 1 base; junction bases outside the gene matches: 7. This CDR3 contains 15 residues. Germline V gene data show CDR1 as LNHDA and CDR2 as SQIVND (reference sequence). The CDR3 DNA sequence: TGTGCCAGTAGTGACGGACAGGACGGTAACTATGGCTACACCTTC. Protein product: CASSDGQDGNYGYTF.

This rearrangement joins TRBV9 to TRBJ2-7, with D possibly being TRBD1 (6 bases). Germline assignment: CDR1 SGDLS and CDR2 YYNGEE. V was cut by 3 bases and J by 5 bases, with 18 bases left in between. The CDR3 runs to 15 residues. DNA of the CDR3: TGTGCCAGCAGCGAGGGGGTTCAGGGCAAGGACGAGCAGTACTTC. Protein product: CASSEGVQGKDEQYF. Full variable domain (rest looked up from reference TRBV9 and TRBJ2-7): DSGVTQTPKHLITATGQRVTLRCSPRSGDLSVYWYQQSLDQGLQFLIQYYNGEERAKGNILERFSAQQFPDLHSELNLSSLELGDSALYFCASSEGVQGKDEQYFGPGTRLTVT.

The V gene is TRBV2, the J gene TRBJ2-7; D unclear. Germline loops: CDR1 SNHLY, CDR2 FYNNEI. V was pared by 1 base and J by 2 bases, with 9 bases between. The CDR3 length is 14 residues. The CDR3 DNA is TGTGCCAGCAGTGAAGGCAGGCCGACCTACGAGCAGTACTTC. This translates into CASSEGRPTYEQYF. The full variable domain, completed using reference TRBV2 and TRBJ2-7, is EPEVTQTPSHQVTQMGQEVILRCVPISNHLYFYWYRQILGQKVEFLVSFYNNEISEKSEIFDDQFSVERPDGSNFTLKIRSTKLEDSAMYFCASSEGRPTYEQYFGPGTRLTVT.